The clone carrying this T cell receptor (beta chain) was counted a few times. Antigen unknown. A TCRbeta library incorporating unique molecular identifiers was prepared. TCRdb re-called the PCR reads through MiXCR, storing one row per CDR3 protein. Of hundreds of thousands of distinct CDR3 sequences listed, approximately 8.9% are singletons. The sample is drawn from a study of T-cell reconstitution after alpha-beta-depleted transplantation in children. Regarding the study as a whole: It was reported that alpha-beta T cells came from several hundred expanded graft clones (about two months after transplant).

Germline V gene sequence: CDR1 MNHNS, CDR2 SASEGT. With 4 bases removed from V and 13 bases from J, the gap between germline ends came to 5 bases. This CDR3 comprises 9 residues. The sequence came from a male patient between 10 and 17 years old who had a stem cell transplant for acute lymphoblastic leukemia, so the T cells may come from the graft donor. The sample consisted of PBMCs, mostly from graft donor cells, taken 180 days after TCRalphabeta/CD19-depleted stem cell transplant. The chain couples TRBV6-1 to TRBJ2-1; the D is unclear. This chain's CDR3 is CASSGRQFF. The CDR3 DNA reads TGTGCCAGCAGTGGCAGACAGTTCTTC.